The present TCR beta chain was sequenced within a study of shared clonotypes between healthy human individuals. Findings of the study overall: With several donors compared, around 5% of naive CD4 clonotypes were shared.

The authors loaded 150 to 250 ng DNA, 30,000 to 35,000 T cell genomes, into sorted-subset replicate PCRs. As originally analysed: ImmunoSEQ yielded junction-only sequences lacking quality scores, so filtering differed. Measured with immunoSEQ multiplex PCR; TCRdb has only the in-frame clones, and not every one. The V and J calls and clone size come from that table; D and trimming were worked out from the DNA. There are approximately 1.5 million clones in the sample; approximately 98% occur only once, and about 0.45% lies in the top ten. Memory CD4+ cells were the fraction left after CD45RA+ naive selection. The CDR3 is made up of 14 amino acids. Looked up from germline, CDR1 is SGHRS and CDR2 is YFSETQ. V lost 4 bases and J lost 6, with 13 bases in between. A note on this clone: Its antigen remains unidentified.

The gene calls are TRBV5-1 and TRBJ2-2; perhaps D is TRBD1 or TRBD2 (6 bases each). This TCR derives from a man aged 25 to 40 in good health. The sequenced sample consisted of naive CD4+ T cells sorted from blood. Regarding subset: CD45RA+ positively selected. This chain's CDR3 is CASSAQGGAGELFF. CDR3 DNA sequence: TGCGCCAGCAGCGCACAGGGAGGCGCCGGGGAGCTGTTTTTT.